The entry below describes one TCR beta chain. These data originate in a study of blood T cell repertoires in COVID-19. Some clones are missing from TCRdb's copy, which holds only in-frame ones; the method was immunoSEQ multiplex PCR. The repertoire holds about 150,000 clones, with around 85% as singletons. This sequence originates from a woman aged 40 to 49 who had recovered from COVID-19. What was sequenced was PBMCs or T cells enriched from blood (not recorded which).

This chain's CDR3 is CATATGAVNSPLHF. CDR3 bases: TGTGCCACCGCGACAGGGGCGGTTAATTCACCCCTCCACTTT. This chain joins TRBV6-5 and TRBJ1-6, with 8 positions matching TRBD1. CDR3 length equals 14 residues. V gave up 10 bases and J gave up 6 bases; unmatched junction bases: 8. In germline, CDR1 is MNHEY, CDR2 SVGAGI.